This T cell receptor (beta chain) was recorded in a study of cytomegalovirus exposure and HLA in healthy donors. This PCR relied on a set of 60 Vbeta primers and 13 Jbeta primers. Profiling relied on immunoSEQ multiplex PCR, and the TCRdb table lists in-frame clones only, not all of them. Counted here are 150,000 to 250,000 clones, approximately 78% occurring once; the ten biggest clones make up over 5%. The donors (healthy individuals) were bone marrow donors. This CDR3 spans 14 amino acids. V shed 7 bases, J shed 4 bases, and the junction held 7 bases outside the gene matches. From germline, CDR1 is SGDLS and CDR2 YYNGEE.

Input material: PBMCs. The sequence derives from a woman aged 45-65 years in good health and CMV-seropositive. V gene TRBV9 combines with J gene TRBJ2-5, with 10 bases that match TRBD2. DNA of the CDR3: TGTGCCAGCTCTAGCGGGAGAGGATTAGAGACCCAGTACTTC. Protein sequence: CASSSGRGLETQYF.